The clone carrying this TCR beta chain was counted between two and nine times. Its antigen is still unknown. This sample was included in a study of graft-versus-host responses after intestinal transplantation. Clones were sequenced by immunoSEQ multiplex PCR, and TCRdb holds only the in-frame ones, with some missing. The table has around 9,500 clones, around nine tenths seen once. Findings and caveats of the study: Allograft graft-versus-host to host-versus-graft clonal ratios ran high in patients with graft-donor T cell macrochimerism.

The CDR3 runs 12 residues. The germline CDR1 and CDR2 sequences are MNHNS and SASEGT. V was shortened by 3 bases and J by 3 bases, with 5 bases between the two germline ends. The sample here was PBMCs, taken 230 to 250 days after intestinal transplant. The sequence derives from a human patient who received an intestinal transplant, so some T cells may come from the graft donor. The V gene is TRBV6-1, the J gene TRBJ2-5; no clear D. CDR3 in DNA: TGTGCCAGCAGTGAGCAGAAAGAGACCCAGTACTTC. As protein: CASSEQKETQYF.